These T cell receptor beta chains were read from a single sample in a study of blood T cell repertoires in COVID-19. TCRdb's copy holds only in-frame clones and misses some; the assay was immunoSEQ multiplex PCR. Among more than 35,000 clones listed, around 74% were seen once. The sequencing input was peripheral blood. All receptors come from an older man with acute or convalescent COVID-19. CDR3s leave out the opening cysteine and the closing phenylalanine or tryptophan. Clone size, where shown, is once, few, many, or a class for clones that have expanded.

CDR3 | size | J | V
ASSLTLGNTIY | - | TRBJ1-3 | TRBV27
ASSITPGTNEKLF | - | TRBJ1-4 | TRBV11-2
ASSLAAGGPLEQY | medium-sized | TRBJ2-7 | TRBV9
ASSFQRDLSSYEQY | - | TRBJ2-7 | TRBV27
ASSIQYKYEQY | - | TRBJ2-7 | TRBV19
ASSSSGRASGELF | - | TRBJ2-2 | TRBV5-4
ASSVAGSGRLYEQY | - | TRBJ2-7 | TRBV9
ASSPLNSANEKLF | - | TRBJ1-4 | TRBV18
ASSLVGLAVPYEQY | - | TRBJ2-7 | TRBV5-4
ASSSGTPTGELF | many | TRBJ2-2 | TRBV28
ASEVGGRTGELF | once | TRBJ2-2 | TRBV5-4
ASSPTGQGIATGANVLT | - | TRBJ2-6 | TRBV19